The clone carrying this T cell receptor (beta chain) was observed a few times. Antigen: not known. The CDR3 covers 15 residues. In germline, CDR1 is SEHNR, CDR2 FQNEAQ (reference sequence). Trimming took 6 bases from V and 2 from J; bases not matched to a gene: 7. The data belong to a study of identical twins. Study findings and constraints: Models underestimated how often monozygotic twins shared out-of-frame TCR alpha. There were fewer insertions in abundant cord blood beta clonotypes, but memory repertoires showed no such pattern.

TCRdb redid the calling of the 5' RACE reads with MiXCR, one entry per CDR3 protein. The sample has 350,000 to 450,000 distinct CDR3 sequences; around a sixth are singletons. Sequenced: naive T cells sorted from blood. This TCR was sampled from a man aged 50-60 years in good health. V and J are TRBV7-9 and TRBJ2-1, with TRBD1 identical over 7 bases. CDR3 sequence reads: CASRPDRVAYNEQFF. CDR3 DNA: TGTGCCAGCAGACCAGACAGGGTTGCCTACAATGAGCAGTTCTTC.